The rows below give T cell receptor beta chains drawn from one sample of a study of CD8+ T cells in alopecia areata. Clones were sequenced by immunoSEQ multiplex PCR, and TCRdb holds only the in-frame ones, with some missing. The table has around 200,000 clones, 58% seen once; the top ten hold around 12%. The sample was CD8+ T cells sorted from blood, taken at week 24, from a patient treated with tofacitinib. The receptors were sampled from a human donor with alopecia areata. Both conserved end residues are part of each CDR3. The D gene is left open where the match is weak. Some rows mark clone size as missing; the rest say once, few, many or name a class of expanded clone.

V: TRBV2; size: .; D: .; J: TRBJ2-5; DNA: TGTGCCAGCAGTTCTACCACCGGGGCCACCCAAGAGACCCAGTACTTC; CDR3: CASSSTTGATQETQYF
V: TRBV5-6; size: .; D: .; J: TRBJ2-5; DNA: TGTGCCAGCAGCTTGCGGCATTTGGAGACCCAGTACTTC; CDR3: CASSLRHLETQYF
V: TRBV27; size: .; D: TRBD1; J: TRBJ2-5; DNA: TGTGCCAGCAGTTCGGGACAGGCGGAGACCCAGTACTTC; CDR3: CASSSGQAETQYF
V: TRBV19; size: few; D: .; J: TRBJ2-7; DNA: TGTGCCAGTAGTATAACCTCCGGGACGGGCTCCTACGAGCAGTACTTC; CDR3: CASSITSGTGSYEQYF
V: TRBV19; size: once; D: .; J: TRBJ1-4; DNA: TGTGCCTGTGAAGGAGGGACTAATGAAAAACTGTTTTTT; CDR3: CACEGGTNEKLFF
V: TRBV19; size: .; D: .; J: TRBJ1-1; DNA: TGTGCCAGTAGCGCCCAAACTTGGGGCACTGAAGCTTTCTTT; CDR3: CASSAQTWGTEAFF
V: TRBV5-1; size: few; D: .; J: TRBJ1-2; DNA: TGCGCCAGCAGCTTGCTTGCTATGGACAATTCGAAAAGTGGCGGCTACACCTTC; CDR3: CASSLLAMDNSKSGGYTF
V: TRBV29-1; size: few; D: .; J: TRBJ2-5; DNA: TGCAGCGTTGAGGGAGGCCGGTGGGAGACCCAGTACTTC; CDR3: CSVEGGRWETQYF
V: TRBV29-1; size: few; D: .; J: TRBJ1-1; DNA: TGCAGCGTTGTGTGGGATCGGGACACTGAAGCTTTCTTT; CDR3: CSVVWDRDTEAFF
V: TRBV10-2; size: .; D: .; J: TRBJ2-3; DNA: TGCGCCAGCATCGGAGGGGGGGGCCGTACAGATACGCAGTATTTT; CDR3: CASIGGGGRTDTQYF
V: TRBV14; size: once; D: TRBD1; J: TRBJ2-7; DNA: TGTGCCAGCAGCCAATTATTCGGGACAGGAGCCTACGAGCAGTACTTC; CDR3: CASSQLFGTGAYEQYF
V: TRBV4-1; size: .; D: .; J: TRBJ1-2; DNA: TGCGCCAGCAGCCAAGACCGCCGCCCAGACTATGGCTACACCTTC; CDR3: CASSQDRRPDYGYTF
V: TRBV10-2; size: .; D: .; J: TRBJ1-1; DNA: TGCGCCAGCAGTGAGTGGACACCGAACACTGAAGCTTTCTTT; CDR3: CASSEWTPNTEAFF
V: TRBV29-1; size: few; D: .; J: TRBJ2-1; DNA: TGCAGCGTTGAGTATGCAGTGCCGAATGAGCAGTTCTTC; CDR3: CSVEYAVPNEQFF
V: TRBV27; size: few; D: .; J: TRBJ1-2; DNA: TGTGCCAGCAGTAAACAGGGACCGGGCTATGGCTACACCTTC; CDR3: CASSKQGPGYGYTF
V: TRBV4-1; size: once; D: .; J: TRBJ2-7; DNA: TGCGCCAGCAGCCAAGCGGGCGGCCCCTACGAGCAGTACTTC; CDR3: CASSQAGGPYEQYF
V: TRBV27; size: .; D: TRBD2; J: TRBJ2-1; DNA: TGTGCCAGCAGTCTACGAGCGGGGGGGCCGGATGAGCAGTTCTTC; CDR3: CASSLRAGGPDEQFF
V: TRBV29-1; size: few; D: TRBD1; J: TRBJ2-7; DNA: TGCAGCACCTGGACAGGGGTCGAGCAGTACTTC; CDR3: CSTWTGVEQYF
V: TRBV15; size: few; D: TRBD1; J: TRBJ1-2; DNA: TGTGCCACCCTGGCTGAGGGGGCGGATGGCTACACCTTC; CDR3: CATLAEGADGYTF
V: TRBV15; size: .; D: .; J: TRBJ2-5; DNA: TGTGCCACCAGCAGAGATACAAGGGCCCAGTACTTC; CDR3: CATSRDTRAQYF
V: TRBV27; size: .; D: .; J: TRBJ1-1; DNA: TGTGCCAGCAGTTTCAGACACCTGAATCAAGCTTTCTTT; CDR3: CASSFRHLNQAFF
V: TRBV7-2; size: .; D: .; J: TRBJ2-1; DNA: TGTGCCAGCAGCGGTCCAGGGCGGTGGGTAAACAATGAGCAGTTCTTC; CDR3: CASSGPGRWVNNEQFF
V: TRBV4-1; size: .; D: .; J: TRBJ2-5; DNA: TGTGCCAGCAGCCCAGGGGAGGGGCGGGGAGGAGAGACCCAGTACTTC; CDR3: CASSPGEGRGGETQYF
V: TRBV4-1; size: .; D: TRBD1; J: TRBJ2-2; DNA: TGCGCCAGCAGCCTACGACAGGGTCAGACCGGGGAGCTGTTTTTT; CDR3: CASSLRQGQTGELFF
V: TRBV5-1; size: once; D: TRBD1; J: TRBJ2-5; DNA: TGCGCCAGCAGCTTGGGTTGGACAGGGTCGAAAGAGACCCAGTACTTC; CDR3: CASSLGWTGSKETQYF
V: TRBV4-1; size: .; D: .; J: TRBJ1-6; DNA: TGCGCCAGCAGCCAAGAATTGGTCTATAATTCACCCCTCCACTTT; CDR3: CASSQELVYNSPLHF
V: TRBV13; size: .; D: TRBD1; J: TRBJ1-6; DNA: TGTGCCAGCAGCTTAGAGGGGACAGCTAATTCACCCCTCCACTTT; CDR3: CASSLEGTANSPLHF
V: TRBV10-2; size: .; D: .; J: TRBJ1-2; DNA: TGCGCCAGCAGTGACGACAGCACTAACTATGGCTACACCTTC; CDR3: CASSDDSTNYGYTF
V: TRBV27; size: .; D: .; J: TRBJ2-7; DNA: TGTGCCAGCGGCCGCGGGCCGTCCTACGAGCAGTACTTC; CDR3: CASGRGPSYEQYF
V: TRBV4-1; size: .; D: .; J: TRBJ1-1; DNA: TGCGCCAGCAACCGAGGGGTGAACACTGAAGCTTTCTTT; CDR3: CASNRGVNTEAFF
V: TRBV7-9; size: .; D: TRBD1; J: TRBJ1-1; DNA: TGTGCCAGCGGACAGGGTGGTAACACTGAAGCTTTCTTT; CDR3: CASGQGGNTEAFF
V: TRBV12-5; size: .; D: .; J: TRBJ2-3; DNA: TGTGCTAGTGGCCCGGAAAGGCTTAGCACAGATACGCAGTATTTT; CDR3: CASGPERLSTDTQYF
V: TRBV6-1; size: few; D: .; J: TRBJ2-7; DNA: TGTGCCAGCAGTGCAGGGTTCAACGAGCAGTACTTC; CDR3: CASSAGFNEQYF
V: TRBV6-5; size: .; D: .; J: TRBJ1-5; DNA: TGTGCCAGCAGTTCCGGGCGGCAGGCCACCCAGCATTTT; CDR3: CASSSGRQATQHF
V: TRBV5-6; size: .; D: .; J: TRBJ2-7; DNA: TGTGCCAGCAGCTTGGGTCGGGACGAGCAGTACTTC; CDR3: CASSLGRDEQYF
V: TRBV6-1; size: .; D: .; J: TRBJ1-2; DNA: TGTGCCAGCACCCAGGACAGCTCCGCACATGGCTACACCTTC; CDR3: CASTQDSSAHGYTF
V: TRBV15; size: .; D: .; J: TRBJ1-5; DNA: TGTGCCACCAGCAGCAGGGATAGCAATCAGCCCCAGCATTTT; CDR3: CATSSRDSNQPQHF
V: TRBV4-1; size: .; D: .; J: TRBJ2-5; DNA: TGCGCCAGCAGCCAAACCCGTGGACAGACACAAGAGACCCAGTACTTC; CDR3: CASSQTRGQTQETQYF
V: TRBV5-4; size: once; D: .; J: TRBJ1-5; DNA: TGTGCCAGCAGCCTTCGACCCTCAAGAGGTCAGCCCCAGCATTTT; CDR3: CASSLRPSRGQPQHF
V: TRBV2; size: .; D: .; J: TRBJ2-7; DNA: TGTGCCAGCAGGAAGGATACAGGATTGGCGTACGAGCAGTACTTC; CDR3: CASRKDTGLAYEQYF
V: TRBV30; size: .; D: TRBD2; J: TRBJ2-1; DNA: TGTGCCTGGAGTTTAGCGGGGGGGCGGATTGAGCAGTTCTTC; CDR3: CAWSLAGGRIEQFF
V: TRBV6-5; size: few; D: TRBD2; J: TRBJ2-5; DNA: TGTGCCAGCAGTCCCTTTAGCGGGGGGCGGGAGACCCAGTACTTC; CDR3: CASSPFSGGRETQYF
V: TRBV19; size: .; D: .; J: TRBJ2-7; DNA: TGTGCCAGTAGTATAGGGTCGGGCGAGCAGTACTTC; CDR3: CASSIGSGEQYF
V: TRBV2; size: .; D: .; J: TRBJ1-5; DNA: TGTGCCAGCAGTGAGGACAGCGATCGTCAGCCCCAGCATTTT; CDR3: CASSEDSDRQPQHF
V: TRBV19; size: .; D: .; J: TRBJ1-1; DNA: TGTGCCAGTAGTATCTCAGGGGTGAACACTGAAGCTTTCTTT; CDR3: CASSISGVNTEAFF
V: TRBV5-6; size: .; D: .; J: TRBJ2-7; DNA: TGTGCCAGCAGCTCACCGACGGAAACCTACGAGCAGTACTTC; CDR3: CASSSPTETYEQYF
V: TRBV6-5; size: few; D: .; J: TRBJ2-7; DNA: TGTGCCAGCAGCCGCCGGGACATTTCCTACGAGCAGTACTTC; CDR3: CASSRRDISYEQYF
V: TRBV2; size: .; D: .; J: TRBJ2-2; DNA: TGTGCCAGCAGTGAGGTTGTCACAGTGGAGGCGTTTTTT; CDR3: CASSEVVTVEAFF
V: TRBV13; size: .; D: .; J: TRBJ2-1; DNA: TGTGCCAGCAGCTCCCTGGGGGCAACCCCCCATCCCGATGAGCAGTTCTTC; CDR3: CASSSLGATPHPDEQFF
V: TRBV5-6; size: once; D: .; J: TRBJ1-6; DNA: TGTGCCAGCAGCTTGACGAGCAGGCGGGATTCACCCCTCCACTTT; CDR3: CASSLTSRRDSPLHF
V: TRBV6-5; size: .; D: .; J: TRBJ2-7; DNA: TGTGCCAGCAGTGTGTATTACTCCTACGAGCAGTACTTC; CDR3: CASSVYYSYEQYF
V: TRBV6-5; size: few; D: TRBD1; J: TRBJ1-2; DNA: TGTGCCACAGGAGACAGGGAGAGTGGCTACACCTTC; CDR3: CATGDRESGYTF
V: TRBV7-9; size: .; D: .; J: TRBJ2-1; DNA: TGTGCCAGCAGCGGCTCCGGCGATCAGTTCTTC; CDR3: CASSGSGDQFF
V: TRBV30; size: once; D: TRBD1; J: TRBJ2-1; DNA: TGTGCCTGGAGTTTGACAGGGGTCGGTGAGCAGTTCTTC; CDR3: CAWSLTGVGEQFF
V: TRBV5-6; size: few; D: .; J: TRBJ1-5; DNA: TGTGCCAGCCAAATTCAGGGCTACAATCAGCCCCAGCATTTT; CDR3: CASQIQGYNQPQHF
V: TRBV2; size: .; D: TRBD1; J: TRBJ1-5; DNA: TGTGCCAGCAGTGGGACGGACAGGGCTGGGCAGCCCCAGCATTTT; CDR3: CASSGTDRAGQPQHF
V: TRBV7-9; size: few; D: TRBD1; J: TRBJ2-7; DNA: TGTGCCAGCAGCTTTGGCACAGGGGGATACGAGCAGTACTTC; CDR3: CASSFGTGGYEQYF